Here is one T cell receptor beta chain with its context. This sample was taken from a study of blood T cell repertoires in COVID-19. Study summary: T cells, B-cell-depleted T cells, or PBMCs supplied cDNA or gDNA.

V lost 5 bases, J lost 7 bases, and 8 bases lay in between. Germline loops: CDR1 SEHNR, CDR2 FQNEAQ (reference sequence). The CDR3 is made up of 11 amino acids. In the authors' methods: Amplification with reference gene primers provided the estimates of nucleated cell counts. Clones were read by immunoSEQ multiplex PCR, and TCRdb kept only the in-frame ones, dropping some. V, J and clone size derive from that table, while D and trimming were established from the DNA sequence. Among under 200,000 clones listed, about 86% were seen once. Material for sequencing was peripheral blood. The TCR comes from a man aged 45 to 65 with active or convalescent COVID-19. This chain uses TRBV7-9 with TRBJ1-2; no clear D. CDR3 residues: CASSRGIGYTF. CDR3 nucleotide sequence: TGTGCCAGCAGCCGGGGTATTGGCTACACCTTC.